This T cell receptor (beta chain) is from a study of shared clonotypes between healthy human individuals. Across the whole study: The cohort had a couple of women and a few men, ages 18 to 49. Used for every donor were three CD4 naive, three CD4 memory, two CD8 naive and one CD8 memory plate.

In the case of this clone: Its antigen is unidentified.

Study-wide points: Shared across a few donors were about 4.8% of the naive CD4 clonotypes. Depth was large, yet rarefaction showed that sorted-subset sequencing was incomplete.

The V gene lost 4 bases and the J gene lost 5 bases, with 18 bases spanning the gap. The CDR3 extends over 16 amino acids. Germline CDR1 and CDR2: SGHRS and YFSETQ. The method was immunoSEQ multiplex PCR; TCRdb's version includes in-frame clones alone and lacks a portion of them. The table includes over 1.5 million clones, nearly 99% detected once. The rearrangement joins TRBV5-1 to TRBJ2-2; D tentatively reads TRBD1 or TRBD2 (5 bases each). Sequenced input: naive CD4+ T cells sorted from blood. Stated subset: CD45RA+ positively selected. This sequence originates from a man in his thirties or forties in good health. This chain's CDR3 is CASSPRDGIFTGELFF. CDR3 bases: TGCGCCAGCAGCCCAAGGGACGGAATATTTACCGGGGAGCTGTTTTTT.